This TCR beta chain stems from a study of memory CD4+ T cells and cytomegalovirus serostatus. Study outcomes and limitations: CD4+ memory repertoires contained about 40% of the roughly 150 reported CMV TCRbeta sequences.

Trimming took 0 bases from V and 5 from J; bases not matched to a gene: 6. The germline CDR1 and CDR2 sequences are SGDLS and YYNGEE. The CDR3 has 17 residues. Single viable CD3+CD4+CD8-CD45RO+ cells were sorted as the memory CD4+ T cells. This clone was seen once. Its antigen is unknown. Only in-frame clones appear in the TCRdb table, and some are missing; sequencing was by immunoSEQ multiplex PCR. The data hold 45,000 to 65,000 clones, with roughly 78% observed a single time. The sequence was obtained from an adult in good health and CMV-seronegative. Material for sequencing was memory CD4+ T cells from blood. V gene TRBV9 combines with J gene TRBJ2-2, with 11 bases identical to TRBD2. This CDR3 reads CASSVGVTSGGTGELFF. As DNA, the CDR3 is TGTGCCAGCAGCGTAGGTGTAACTAGCGGGGGAACCGGGGAGCTGTTTTTT.